The 16 T cell receptor beta chains below were found in one sample sequenced in a study of T cell responses to AZD1222 COVID-19 vaccine (dated by TCRdb to the early 2020s). Reading the label with the study, this specimen's time point is: baseline before first vaccination. Receptor amplification or capture employed the immunoSEQ multiplex PCR assay. TCRdb re-hosts the immuneACCESS table, in-frame sequences only. Its copies lack some clones; in the studies checked, an unresolved V gene accounts for under half of them, and the cause for the rest is not known. Within this sample are some 100,000 clones, with 88% of them counted one time only. Approximately 17% of the sample lies in the top ten. Here the sequenced sample was peripheral blood, taken on day 0 of AZD1222 vaccination. The receptors were gathered from an adult in good health.

The chain uses TRBV2 and TRBJ1-2; D gene unclear. The CDR3 sequence is 12 residues long. Trimming cost V 5 bases and J 6 bases, with 10 bases left between them. Per germline, CDR1 SNHLY and CDR2 FYNNEI. CDR3 coding DNA: TGTGCCAGCAGTCAAGGGTTCGATGGCTACACCTTC. Translation: CASSQGFDGYTF.

This chain connects TRBV10-3 to TRBJ2-7; possibly TRBD2 for D (5 bases). The germline V and J ends were trimmed by 0 bases and 2 bases, with 11 bases remaining between them. The CDR3 is 15 amino acids. The germline CDR1 and CDR2 sequences are ENHRY and SYGVKD. The CDR3 reads CAISESGVFTYEQYF. DNA for the CDR3: TGTGCCATCAGTGAGTCGGGAGTTTTCACCTACGAGCAGTACTTC.

The V and J genes are TRBV13 and TRBJ2-1, with 8 bases that match TRBD1. Trimming took 5 bases from V and 8 from J; bases not matched to a gene: 14. Germline CDR1 PRHDT, CDR2 FYEKMQ (reference sequence). The CDR3 has 16 amino acids. Here the CDR3 reads CASSPRRQGPSDEQFF. CDR3 sequence (DNA): TGTGCCAGCAGCCCGAGACGACAGGGGCCCTCGGATGAGCAGTTCTTC.

The V call is TRBV11-1, the J call TRBJ2-7; 9 bases line up with TRBD1. Germline V gene lookup returns CDR1 SGHAT and CDR2 FQDESV (reference sequence). V trimming: 5 bases; J trimming: 6 bases; junction bases outside the gene matches: 2. The CDR3 runs to 12 residues. CDR3 region: CASSPDRGEQYF. The CDR3 nucleotides read TGTGCCAGCAGCCCGGACAGGGGCGAGCAGTACTTC.

The V and J genes are TRBV7-9 and TRBJ2-7; a possible D gene is TRBD2 (6 bases). The V end was cut by 5 bases, the J end by 0 bases, with 14 bases between. Germline-derived CDR1 and CDR2 are SEHNR and FQNEAQ (reference sequence). The CDR3 runs to 15 residues. In DNA form, the CDR3 reads TGTGCCAGCAGCCCGAGGGACTGGAGCTCCTACGAGCAGTACTTC. Residues: CASSPRDWSSYEQYF.

This rearrangement joins TRBV7-8 to TRBJ1-2; 7 bases match TRBD1. CDR1 and CDR2 from the germline V gene are SGHVS and FQNEAQ. V lost 5 bases to trimming and J lost 2 bases; unmatched junction nucleotides: 5. This CDR3 region has 14 residues. The chain's CDR3 is CASSLGGQNYGYTF. The CDR3 nucleotides are TGTGCCAGCAGCCTAGGGGGCCAAAACTATGGCTACACCTTC.

CDR3 DNA: TGCAGTGCTAGTCCGTTTAGGGGGGACAGGAGCATCTATGGCTACACCTTC. Amino acids: CSASPFRGDRSIYGYTF. This rearrangement joins TRBV20-1 to TRBJ1-2; the match to TRBD1 covers 8 bases. Germline CDR1 is DFQATT and CDR2 is SNEGSKA (reference sequence). V was pared by 3 bases and J by 4 bases, with 16 bases of the junction left unmatched. CDR3 length: 17 amino acids.

Here the CDR3 reads CASSQDERGANEKLFF. The DNA for the CDR3 is TGTGCCAGCAGCCAAGATGAAAGGGGGGCTAATGAAAAACTGTTTTTT. The rearrangement links TRBV4-2 to TRBJ1-4, with D maybe TRBD1 (6 bases). Trimming pared 0 bases from V and 3 bases from J, leaving 11 bases between. This CDR3 is built from 16 residues. Germline V CDR1 and CDR2: LGHNA, YNFKEQ.

The J gene is TRBJ2-4, the V gene TRBV4-3, with TRBD2 identical over 8 bases. This CDR3 spans 18 amino acids. Germline V CDR1 and CDR2: LGHNA, YSLEER. J lost 7 bases, V lost 4 bases, and 18 bases had no gene match. The CDR3 is CASSLGTGGVSWGNIQYF. The CDR3 DNA is TGCGCCAGCAGCCTTGGGACGGGAGGGGTTTCCTGGGGGAACATTCAGTACTTC.

The V gene is TRBV14, the J gene TRBJ2-5, with D perhaps matching TRBD1 (7 bases). Trimming removed 0 bases from V and 4 bases from J, with 15 bases in between. The V gene's germline CDR1 is SGHDN and CDR2 FVKESK. This CDR3 is built from 16 residues. In DNA, the CDR3 is TGTGCCAGCAGCCAAGATTGGACAGGAGGGTTAGAGACCCAGTACTTC. Encoded protein: CASSQDWTGGLETQYF.

The genes are TRBV18 and TRBJ2-1; 13 nucleotides align to TRBD2. V shed 3 bases and J 7 bases; nucleotides not matched to a gene: 6. Germline CDR1 KGHSH, CDR2 LQKENI. The CDR3 runs to 16 residues. CDR3 bases: TGTGCCAGCTCACCCCGGACTAGCGGGAGCGGTAATGAGCAGTTCTTC. Translation: CASSPRTSGSGNEQFF.

V usage is TRBV3-1 (or the pseudogene TRBV3-2) and J usage is TRBJ2-1; D is uncertain. V lost 2 bases to trimming and J lost 3 bases, with 2 bases between them. Germline loops: CDR1 LGHDT, CDR2 YNNKEL (reference sequence). This CDR3 is 12 amino acids long. In DNA form, the CDR3 reads TGTGCCAGCAGCCAACGCTACAATGAGCAGTTCTTC. Translated, it gives CASSQRYNEQFF.

The CDR3 DNA follows: TGCGCCAGCAGCTCCCGTAAGATATCACTAAGCTCTGGGGCCAACGTCCTGACTTTC. This sequence encodes CASSSRKISLSSGANVLTF. The chain employs TRBV5-1 and TRBJ2-6; D is unclear. V lost 3 bases and J 0 bases, leaving 19 bases between the germline ends. The CDR3 extends over 19 amino acids. Germline V CDR1 and CDR2: SGHRS, YFSETQ.

The V call is TRBV7-3, the J call TRBJ1-1; TRBD1 agrees at 9 bases. The CDR3 totals 13 residues. The trim removed 3 bases at V and 7 bases at J, leaving 3 bases unmatched. Germline lookup yields CDR1 SGHTA and CDR2 FQGTGA. CDR3 sequence: CASSLDRGGEAFF. CDR3 nucleotide sequence: TGTGCCAGCAGCTTGGACAGGGGAGGTGAAGCTTTCTTT.

This clone was observed once. The V call is TRBV9, the J call TRBJ2-1; 13 positions agree with TRBD2. V lost 4 bases to trimming and J lost 2 bases; unmatched junction nucleotides: 3. The germline CDR1 and CDR2 sequences are SGDLS and YYNGEE. This CDR3 has 16 amino acids. The CDR3 nucleotides read TGTGCCAGCAGCCGGACTAGCGGGGGAACCTACAATGAGCAGTTCTTC. Translation: CASSRTSGGTYNEQFF.

V is TRBV3-1 (or the pseudogene TRBV3-2) and J is TRBJ2-3; D gene uncertain. Per germline, CDR1 LGHDT and CDR2 YNNKEL (reference sequence). The CDR3 is made up of 15 amino acids. V was shortened by 4 bases and J by 0 bases, with 11 bases between the two germline ends. Here the CDR3 reads CASSPSRPSTDTQYF. CDR3 sequence (DNA): TGTGCCAGCAGCCCAAGTCGACCTAGCACAGATACGCAGTATTTT.